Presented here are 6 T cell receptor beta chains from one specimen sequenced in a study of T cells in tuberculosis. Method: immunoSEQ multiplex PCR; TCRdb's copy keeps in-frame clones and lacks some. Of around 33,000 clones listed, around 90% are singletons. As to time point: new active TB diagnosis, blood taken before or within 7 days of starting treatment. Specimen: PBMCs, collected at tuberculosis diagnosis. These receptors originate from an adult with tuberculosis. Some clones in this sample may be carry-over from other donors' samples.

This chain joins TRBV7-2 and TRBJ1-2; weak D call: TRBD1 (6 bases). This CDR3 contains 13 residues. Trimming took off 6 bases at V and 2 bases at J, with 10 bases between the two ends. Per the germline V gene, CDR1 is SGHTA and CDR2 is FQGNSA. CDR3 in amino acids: CASRTTGNYGYTF. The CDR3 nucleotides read TGTGCCAGCAGGACCACAGGGAACTATGGCTACACCTTC.

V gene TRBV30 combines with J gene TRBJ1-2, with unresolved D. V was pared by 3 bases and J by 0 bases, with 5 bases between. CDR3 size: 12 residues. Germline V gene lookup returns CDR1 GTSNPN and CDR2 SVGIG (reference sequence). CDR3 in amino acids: CAWSPTNYGYTF. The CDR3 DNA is TGTGCCTGGAGCCCTACTAACTATGGCTACACCTTC.

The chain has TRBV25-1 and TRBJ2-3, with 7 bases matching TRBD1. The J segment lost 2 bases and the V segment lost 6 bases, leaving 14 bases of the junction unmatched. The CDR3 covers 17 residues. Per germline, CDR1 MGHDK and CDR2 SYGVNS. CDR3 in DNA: TGTGCCAGCAGCCCGAAGACAGGGCAGGTCTTCACAGATACGCAGTATTTT. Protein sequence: CASSPKTGQVFTDTQYF.

The CDR3 DNA follows: TGCGCCAGCAGCCAAGATAGAGGACAGGGCTACGAGCAGTACTTC. Residues: CASSQDRGQGYEQYF. V is TRBV4-1 and J is TRBJ2-7; 8 bases line up with TRBD1. J gave up 3 bases and V 0 bases, and 4 bases lay outside the gene matches. CDR1 is MGHRA, CDR2 YSYEKL, per germline. The CDR3 is 15 amino acids.

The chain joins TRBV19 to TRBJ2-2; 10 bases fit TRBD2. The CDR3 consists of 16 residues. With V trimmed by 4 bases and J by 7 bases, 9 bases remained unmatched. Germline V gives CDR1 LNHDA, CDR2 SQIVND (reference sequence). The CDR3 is CASSRLAGVTNGELFF. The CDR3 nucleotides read TGTGCCAGTAGTAGGCTAGCGGGGGTCACGAACGGGGAGCTGTTTTTT.

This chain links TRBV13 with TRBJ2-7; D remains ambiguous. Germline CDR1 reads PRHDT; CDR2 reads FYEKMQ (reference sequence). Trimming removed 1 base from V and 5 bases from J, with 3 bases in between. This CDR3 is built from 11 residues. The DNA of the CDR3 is TGTGCCAGCAGCTTAGTCGACGAGCAGTACTTC. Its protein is CASSLVDEQYF.